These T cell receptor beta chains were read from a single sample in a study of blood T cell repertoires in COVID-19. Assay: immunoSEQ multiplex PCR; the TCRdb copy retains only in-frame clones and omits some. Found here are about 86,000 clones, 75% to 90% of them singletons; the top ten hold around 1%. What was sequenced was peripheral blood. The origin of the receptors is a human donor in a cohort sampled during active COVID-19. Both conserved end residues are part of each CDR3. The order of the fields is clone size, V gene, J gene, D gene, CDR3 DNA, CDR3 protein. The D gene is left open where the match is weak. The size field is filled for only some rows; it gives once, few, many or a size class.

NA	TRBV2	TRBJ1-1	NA	TGTGCCAGCGCGAACCTGGGAGGAAAGACTGAAGCTTTCTTT	CASANLGGKTEAFF
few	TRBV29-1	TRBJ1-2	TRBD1	TGCAGCGTTGAAAGGACAGGGACCGGCTACACCTTC	CSVERTGTGYTF
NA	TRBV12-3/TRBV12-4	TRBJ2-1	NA	TGTGCCAGCAGTTTAGGGCTGGTTGAGCAGTTCTTC	CASSLGLVEQFF
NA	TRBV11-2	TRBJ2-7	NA	TGTGCCAGCAGCTTAGGTCCCCCCGGGGGTAGGGCCTACGAGCAGTACTTC	CASSLGPPGGRAYEQYF
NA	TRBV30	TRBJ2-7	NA	TGTGCCTGGACTAGCGCGAGTTACGAGCAGTACTTC	CAWTSASYEQYF
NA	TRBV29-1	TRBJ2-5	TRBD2	TGCAGCGTTGGGCTAGCGGGAGGGCCCGAGACCCAGTACTTC	CSVGLAGGPETQYF
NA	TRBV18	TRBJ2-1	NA	TGTGCCAGCTCACCAAGAAGGGGTGAGCAGTTCTTC	CASSPRRGEQFF
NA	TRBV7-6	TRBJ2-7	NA	TGTGCCAGCAGCTTAGCGGGACATTCCTACGAGCAGTACTTC	CASSLAGHSYEQYF
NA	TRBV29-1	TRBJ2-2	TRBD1	TGCAGCGTTGAAGACGGGGGGACAGGGAGGGCCGGGGAGCTGTTTTTT	CSVEDGGTGRAGELFF
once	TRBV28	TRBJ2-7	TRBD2	TGTGCCAGCAGTCATCACTCGGGTAGCGGGAGCTCCTACGAGCAGTACTTC	CASSHHSGSGSSYEQYF
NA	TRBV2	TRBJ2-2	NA	TGTGCCAGCAGTGAAGCGGAGGCGGGCACCGGGGAGCTGTTTTTT	CASSEAEAGTGELFF
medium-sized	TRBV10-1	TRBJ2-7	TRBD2	TGCGCCAGCTCCGAAGGGACTACCTACGAGCAGTACTTC	CASSEGTTYEQYF
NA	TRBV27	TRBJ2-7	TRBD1	TGTGCCAGCAGCTCCGGGACAGGGGGCAAGTCCTACGAGCAGTACTTC	CASSSGTGGKSYEQYF
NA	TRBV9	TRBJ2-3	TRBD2	TGTGCCAGCAGCGGAGGGAGCGGGGCCACAGATACGCAGTATTTT	CASSGGSGATDTQYF
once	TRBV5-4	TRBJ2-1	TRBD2	TGTGCCAGCACCCGCGGGAGAGACTCCTACAATGAGCAGTTCTTC	CASTRGRDSYNEQFF
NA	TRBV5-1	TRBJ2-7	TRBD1	TGCGCCAGCAGCTTGGGGACAGGGGTCGACGAGCAGTACTTC	CASSLGTGVDEQYF
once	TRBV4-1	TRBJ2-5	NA	TGCGCCAGCAGCCCGCAGGGCGGAGAGACCCAGTACTTC	CASSPQGGETQYF
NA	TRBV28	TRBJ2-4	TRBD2	TGTGCCAGCAGCTCACAGGACGGCCCAGGGAGGGACATTCAGTACTTC	CASSSQDGPGRDIQYF
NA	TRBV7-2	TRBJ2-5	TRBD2	TGTGCCAGCAGTTCTCCCCCCCCGACTAGCGGGAGAAGTAGGGAGACCCAGTACTTC	CASSSPPPTSGRSRETQYF
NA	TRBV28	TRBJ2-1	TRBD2	TGTGCCAGCAGCCTTGGACTAGCGGGTTTCAATGAGCAGTTCTTC	CASSLGLAGFNEQFF
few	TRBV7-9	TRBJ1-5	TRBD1	TGTGCCAGCAGCCCAGGGACAGGGTTCCAGCCCCAGCATTTT	CASSPGTGFQPQHF
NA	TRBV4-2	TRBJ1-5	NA	TGTGCCAGCAGCCAAGATTACAGCAGGGGCCTCAATCAGCCCCAGCATTTT	CASSQDYSRGLNQPQHF
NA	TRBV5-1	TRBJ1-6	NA	TGCGCCAGCAGCACGACAGACGGACGGAATTCACCCCTCCACTTT	CASSTTDGRNSPLHF
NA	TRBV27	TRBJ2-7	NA	TGTGCCAGCAGTTTAGCAGGGATCAACGAGCAGTACTTC	CASSLAGINEQYF
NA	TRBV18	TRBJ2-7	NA	TGTGCCAGCTCACCGCCAGGGTACGAGCAGTACTTC	CASSPPGYEQYF
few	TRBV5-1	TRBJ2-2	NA	TGCGCCAGCAGCTCGCCTCGGGGGAAGGACGGGGAGCTGTTTTTT	CASSSPRGKDGELFF
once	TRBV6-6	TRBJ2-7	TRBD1	TGTGCCAGCTCAGGACAGGGAAACGAGCAGTACTTC	CASSGQGNEQYF
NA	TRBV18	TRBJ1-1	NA	TGTGCCAGCTCACCAGGGGGCAGGAACACTGAAGCTTTCTTT	CASSPGGRNTEAFF
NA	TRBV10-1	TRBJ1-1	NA	TGCGCCAGCAGTGGACCAGGGGACACTGAAGCTTTCTTT	CASSGPGDTEAFF
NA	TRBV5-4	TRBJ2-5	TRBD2	TGTGCCAGCAGAGACCTTAGCGGGAGCCAAGAGACCCAGTACTTC	CASRDLSGSQETQYF
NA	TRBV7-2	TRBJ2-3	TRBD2	TGTGCCAGCAGCTTAAGACTAGCGGGAGGAAGGGATACGCAGTATTTT	CASSLRLAGGRDTQYF
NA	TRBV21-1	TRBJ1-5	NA	TGTGCCAGCATTGAAGGGCGGGGTTGCAATCAGCCCCAGCATTTT	CASIEGRGCNQPQHF
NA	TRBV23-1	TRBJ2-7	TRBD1	TGCGCCAGCAGTCAGCTGCGTGTGGACAGGGGAGGTAAAGAGCAGTACTTC	CASSQLRVDRGGKEQYF
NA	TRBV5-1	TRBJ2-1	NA	TGCGCCAGCAGCTTCCTGGCGGCCTCCTACAATGAGCAGTTCTTC	CASSFLAASYNEQFF
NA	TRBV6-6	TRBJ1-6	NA	TGTGCCAGCAGCCCCGCGTCGGGGGTTAGTAATTCACCCCTCCACTTT	CASSPASGVSNSPLHF
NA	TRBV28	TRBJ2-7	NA	TGTGCCAGCAGTTTAGGAGGGTCCTACGAGCAGTACTTC	CASSLGGSYEQYF
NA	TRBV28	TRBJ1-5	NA	TGTGCCAGCAGTCTAGGGTCCAACAGGGTGAGGAATCAGCCCCAGCATTTT	CASSLGSNRVRNQPQHF
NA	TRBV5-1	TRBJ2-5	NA	TGCGCCAGCAGCTTCGGAGGGAGAGGGTGGCAAGAGACCCAGTACTTC	CASSFGGRGWQETQYF
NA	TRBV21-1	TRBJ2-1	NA	TGTGCCAGCATCCCACCCTCGCTAGCGGGAGGGCCGAACAGGTACAATGAGCAGTTCTTC	CASIPPSLAGGPNRYNEQFF
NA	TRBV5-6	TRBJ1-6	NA	TGTGCCAGCAGCTTGGGGACTCGACAGGTTAATTCACCCCTCCACTTT	CASSLGTRQVNSPLHF
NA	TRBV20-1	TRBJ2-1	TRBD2	TGCAGTGCTAGTGCCCCTAGCGGGGCTTACAATGAGCAGTTCTTC	CSASAPSGAYNEQFF
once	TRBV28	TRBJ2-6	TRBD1	TGTGCCAGCAGTCCGGGACAGGGACCGTCTGGGGCCAACGTCCTGACTTTC	CASSPGQGPSGANVLTF
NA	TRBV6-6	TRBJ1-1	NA	TGTGCCAGCAGTCCGCAAGGGAGGACTGAAGCTTTCTTT	CASSPQGRTEAFF
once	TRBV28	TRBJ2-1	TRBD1	TGTGCCAGCAGTAAAACCGGGACAGGGCACAATGAGCAGTTCTTC	CASSKTGTGHNEQFF
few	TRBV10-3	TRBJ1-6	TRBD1	TGTGCCATCAGTGAGGGACAGGGGATACCCCTCCACTTT	CAISEGQGIPLHF
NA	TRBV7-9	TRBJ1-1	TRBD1	TGTGCCAGCAGCTACGGACAGGGTGGAACTGAAGCTTTCTTT	CASSYGQGGTEAFF